Listed below are T cell receptor beta chains from one sample, sequenced in a study of Graves' ophthalmopathy and Graves' hyperthyroidism. MiXCR, applied by TCRdb to the multiplex PCR reads, yields one record per CDR3 protein. The data contain roughly 420,000 distinct CDR3 sequences, about 21% of them singletons. The specimen sequenced was peripheral blood. The origin of the receptors is a woman aged 18-29 years with stable Graves' hyperthyroidism. The CDR3 runs from the conserved cysteine through the conserved F or W. A D gene is named only where the DNA matches it firmly. The size entry is marked missing in some rows and otherwise reads once, few, many or a size class.

d_call	v_call	j_call	clone_size	cdr3_aa	cdr3_nt
-	TRBV11-2	TRBJ2-5	many	CASSLRNKMGLQETQYF	TGTGCCAGCAGCTTACGAAATAAAATGGGACTGCAAGAGACCCAGTACTTC
TRBD1	TRBV27	TRBJ1-5	many	CASSATGGPGNQPQHF	TGTGCCAGCAGTGCCACAGGGGGCCCGGGCAATCAGCCCCAGCATTTT
-	TRBV6-1	TRBJ2-7	many	CASSEVSSEVDEQYF	TGTGCCAGCAGTGAAGTTTCTTCGGAGGTAGACGAGCAGTACTTC
-	TRBV7-2	TRBJ1-1	many	CASSVGIQPIEAFF	TGTGCCAGCAGTGTAGGGATCCAGCCTATTGAAGCTTTCTTT
-	TRBV4-1	TRBJ2-5	-	CASSPSEAPETQYF	TGCGCCAGCAGCCCCTCCGAGGCCCCAGAGACCCAGTACTTC
TRBD2	TRBV20-1	TRBJ2-2	few	CSAREGGSEVELFF	TGCAGTGCTAGAGAGGGGGGGAGTGAGGTGGAGCTGTTTTTT
TRBD1	TRBV6-5	TRBJ1-1	-	CASRLNRGGEAFF	TGTGCCAGCAGGTTAAACAGGGGTGGTGAAGCTTTCTTT
TRBD2	TRBV24-1	TRBJ2-5	-	CATSDPMTSEETQYF	TGTGCCACCAGTGATCCCATGACTAGCGAGGAGACCCAGTACTTC
-	TRBV25-1	TRBJ1-1	many	CASAPGPNTEAFF	TGTGCCAGCGCCCCAGGGCCAAACACTGAAGCTTTCTTT
-	TRBV12-3/TRBV12-4	TRBJ1-6	many	CASSPGEQRSPLHF	TGTGCCAGCAGTCCAGGGGAACAGCGTTCACCCCTCCACTTT
-	TRBV20-1	TRBJ2-7	many	CSAVGSSYEQYF	TGCAGTGCTGTCGGGAGCTCCTACGAGCAGTACTTC
-	TRBV12-3/TRBV12-4	TRBJ1-2	-	CASSGLRGRGGGYTF	TGTGCCAGCAGTGGACTACGCGGCAGGGGCGGAGGCTACACCTTC
-	TRBV28	TRBJ1-5	many	CASSLMSQPQHF	TGTGCCAGCAGTTTGATGAGTCAGCCCCAGCATTTT
-	TRBV6-2/TRBV6-3	TRBJ2-6	many	CASSYSVSGGSGANVLTF	TGTGCCAGCAGTTACTCGGTTAGTGGCGGCTCTGGGGCCAACGTCCTGACTTTC
-	TRBV4-1	TRBJ2-7	few	CASSQGGSYEQYF	TGCGCCAGCAGCCAAGGGGGATCCTACGAGCAGTACTTC
-	TRBV25-1	TRBJ1-5	many	CASSEYVPRSNQPQHF	TGTGCCAGCAGTGAATATGTCCCCAGGAGCAATCAGCCCCAGCATTTT
TRBD2	TRBV4-1	TRBJ2-7	once	CASSQGLAGGGAYEQYF	TGCGCCAGCAGCCAAGGACTAGCGGGGGGGGGCGCCTACGAGCAGTACTTC
-	TRBV12-3/TRBV12-4	TRBJ1-2	-	CASSLDQARRYGYTF	TGTGCCAGCAGTTTAGATCAGGCTCGTCGCTATGGCTACACCTTC
-	TRBV12-3/TRBV12-4	TRBJ2-7	many	CASSQGYLYEQYF	TGTGCCAGCAGTCAAGGGTATCTCTACGAGCAGTACTTC
-	TRBV20-1	TRBJ2-7	many	CSARDPIRDYEQYF	TGCAGTGCTAGAGACCCAATCCGGGACTACGAGCAGTACTTC
TRBD2	TRBV27	TRBJ2-7	many	CASSLSGGSQYEQYF	TGTGCCAGCAGTTTATCCGGCGGGAGTCAGTACGAGCAGTACTTC
-	TRBV4-2	TRBJ1-1	few	CASSPYYPGTGMNTEAFF	TGTGCCAGCAGCCCATATTACCCGGGGACGGGGATGAACACTGAAGCTTTCTTT
TRBD2	TRBV5-1	TRBJ2-2	many	CASSLTLSGRSTGELFF	TGCGCCAGCAGCTTGACCCTTAGCGGGAGGTCCACCGGGGAGCTGTTTTTT
TRBD2	TRBV7-8	TRBJ2-7	-	CASSTRRLAGPFYEQYF	TGTGCCAGCAGCACTCGGCGTCTAGCGGGTCCTTTCTACGAGCAGTACTTC
-	TRBV28	TRBJ2-5	-	CASSLGNRVVQETKYF	TGTGCCAGCAGTTTAGGGAACAGGGTGGTCCAAGAGACCAAGTACTTC
-	TRBV5-1	TRBJ1-1	many	CASSLARDWYSEAFF	TGCGCCAGCAGCTTGGCGAGGGATTGGTACTCTGAAGCTTTCTTT
TRBD1	TRBV20-1	TRBJ2-7	many	CSARGGQGPLEQYF	TGCAGTGCTAGAGGAGGACAGGGGCCCCTCGAGCAGTACTTC
TRBD2	TRBV11-2	TRBJ2-7	many	CASSPIPGTSGGEQYF	TGTGCCAGCAGCCCCATCCCCGGGACTAGCGGTGGCGAGCAGTACTTC
TRBD1	TRBV15	TRBJ2-5	-	CATSTPGGIQETQYF	TGTGCCACCAGCACTCCAGGGGGAATACAAGAGACCCAGTACTTC
-	TRBV30	TRBJ2-3	-	CAWSGGYPDTQYF	TGTGCCTGGAGTGGTGGGTACCCAGATACGCAGTATTTT
-	TRBV15	TRBJ2-7	-	CATSRDRLYEQYF	TGTGCCACCAGCAGAGACCGCCTCTACGAGCAGTACTTC
TRBD1	TRBV30	TRBJ2-5	-	CAYTGDQETQYF	TGTGCCTACACAGGGGACCAAGAGACCCAGTACTTC
TRBD1	TRBV28	TRBJ2-7	many	CASKTGTHEQYF	TGTGCCAGCAAGACAGGGACGCACGAGCAGTACTTC
TRBD1	TRBV24-1	TRBJ1-2	many	CATSDNRGFYGYTF	TGTGCCACCAGTGATAACAGGGGGTTCTATGGCTACACCTTC
TRBD1	TRBV5-1	TRBJ2-2	-	CASSSAGGTNTGELCF	TGCGCCAGCAGCTCCGCAGGGGGAACGAACACCGGGGAGCTGTGTTTT
-	TRBV12-3/TRBV12-4	TRBJ2-7	many	CASSFGLGTYEQYF	TGTGCCAGCAGTTTCGGACTTGGAACCTACGAGCAGTACTTC
-	TRBV6-1	TRBJ1-2	-	CATRDIPNYGYTF	TGTGCCACACGGGACATCCCTAACTATGGCTACACCTTC